The rows below give T cell receptor beta chains drawn from one sample of a study of PD-L1 blockade in urothelial cancer. Produced via immunoSEQ multiplex PCR; TCRdb's table is partial and in-frame only. The sample shows roughly 130,000 clones, approximately 88% of them seen only once. Here the sequenced sample was PBMCs, taken around atezolizumab (anti-PD-L1) treatment. Receptors were obtained from a man aged 45-65 years with urothelial cancer. CDR3s include the opening cysteine and the closing phenylalanine or tryptophan. Fields, in order: D gene, CDR3 length, J gene, clone size, V gene, CDR3 protein, CDR3 DNA. A D gene is named only where the DNA matches it firmly. Rows may omit the clone size; those that give it use once, few, many or a size class.

NA,14,TRBJ2-6,NA,TRBV6-1,CASRQGGGANVLTF,TGTGCCAGCAGACAGGGCGGTGGGGCCAACGTCCTGACTTTC
TRBD2,14,TRBJ2-7,NA,TRBV5-5,CASSQTSGTYEQYF,TGTGCCAGCAGCCAGACTAGCGGTACCTACGAGCAGTACTTC
NA,14,TRBJ1-3,NA,TRBV19,CASKSQGNGNTIYF,TGTGCCAGTAAATCGCAGGGAAATGGAAACACCATATATTTT
NA,16,TRBJ1-5,once,TRBV6-6,CASSRGPPYSNQPQHF,TGTGCCAGCAGCCGAGGGCCACCCTATAGCAATCAGCCCCAGCATTTT
NA,16,TRBJ1-2,NA,TRBV5-6,CASSLGPWQGGDGYTF,TGTGCCAGCAGCTTGGGCCCCTGGCAGGGAGGGGATGGCTACACCTTC
TRBD2,12,TRBJ2-5,NA,TRBV2,CANGLAGDGPDF,TGTGCCAACGGACTAGCGGGAGATGGGCCGGACTTC
NA,14,TRBJ2-2,NA,TRBV5-4,CASSPELAGGELFF,TGTGCCAGCAGCCCGGAGCTAGCTGGGGGGGAGCTGTTTTTT
NA,14,TRBJ2-3,NA,TRBV5-1,CASSVEVGTDTQYF,TGCGCCAGCAGCGTAGAGGTGGGCACAGATACGCAGTATTTT
TRBD2,16,TRBJ2-7,NA,TRBV9,CASSVGLTSGTYEQYF,TGTGCCAGCAGCGTAGGTCTGACTAGCGGCACCTACGAGCAGTACTTC
TRBD2,18,TRBJ2-3,NA,TRBV2,CASSGGLGLAASTDTQYF,TGTGCCAGCAGTGGAGGCTTGGGACTAGCCGCTAGCACAGATACGCAGTATTTT
NA,12,TRBJ2-2,NA,TRBV7-6,CASSLELGELFF,TGTGCCAGCAGCTTAGAACTAGGGGAGCTGTTTTTT
NA,15,TRBJ2-1,NA,TRBV7-2,CASSLFAGMANEQFF,TGTGCCAGCAGCTTATTTGCGGGTATGGCCAATGAGCAGTTCTTC
NA,14,TRBJ2-2,NA,TRBV29-1,CSVYSQGRAGELFF,TGCAGCGTTTATTCCCAGGGGCGCGCCGGGGAGCTGTTTTTT
TRBD2,15,TRBJ2-3,NA,TRBV7-9,CASSKTSGAPDTQYF,TGTGCCAGCAGCAAGACTAGCGGGGCGCCAGATACGCAGTATTTT
NA,11,TRBJ1-2,NA,TRBV9,CASSQRGQYTF,TGTGCCAGCAGCCAGCGCGGACAGTACACCTTC
TRBD2,15,TRBJ2-7,NA,TRBV27,CASSLYLAGPGEQYF,TGTGCCAGCAGTTTATACCTAGCGGGACCCGGGGAGCAGTACTTC
TRBD2,20,TRBJ2-5,once,TRBV28,CASRSLRSGTSGRARETQYF,TGTGCCAGCAGAAGTCTCCGGTCCGGGACTAGCGGGAGGGCCCGGGAGACCCAGTACTTC
NA,13,TRBJ2-7,NA,TRBV2,CASSLTDSYEQYF,TGTGCCAGCAGCCTTACGGACAGCTACGAGCAGTACTTC
TRBD2,15,TRBJ2-1,NA,TRBV2,CASRMGLAGGNEQFF,TGTGCCAGCAGAATGGGACTAGCGGGAGGCAATGAGCAGTTCTTC
TRBD1,15,TRBJ1-2,once,TRBV7-2,CASSLGQGFNYGYTF,TGTGCCAGCAGCTTAGGACAGGGATTTAACTATGGCTACACCTTC
NA,14,TRBJ1-2,NA,TRBV16,CASSQDVSDIGYTF,TGTGCCAGCAGCCAAGACGTATCAGACATCGGCTACACCTTC
TRBD1,14,TRBJ1-2,medium-sized,TRBV13,CASSFPGGVWGYTF,TGTGCCAGCAGCTTCCCAGGGGGCGTATGGGGCTACACCTTC
NA,13,TRBJ1-1,NA,TRBV2,CASSAGMNTEAFF,TGTGCCAGCAGTGCAGGGATGAACACTGAAGCTTTCTTT
NA,14,TRBJ2-3,few,TRBV9,CASSGRVRGDTQYF,TGTGCCAGCAGCGGCCGGGTCCGGGGAGATACGCAGTATTTT